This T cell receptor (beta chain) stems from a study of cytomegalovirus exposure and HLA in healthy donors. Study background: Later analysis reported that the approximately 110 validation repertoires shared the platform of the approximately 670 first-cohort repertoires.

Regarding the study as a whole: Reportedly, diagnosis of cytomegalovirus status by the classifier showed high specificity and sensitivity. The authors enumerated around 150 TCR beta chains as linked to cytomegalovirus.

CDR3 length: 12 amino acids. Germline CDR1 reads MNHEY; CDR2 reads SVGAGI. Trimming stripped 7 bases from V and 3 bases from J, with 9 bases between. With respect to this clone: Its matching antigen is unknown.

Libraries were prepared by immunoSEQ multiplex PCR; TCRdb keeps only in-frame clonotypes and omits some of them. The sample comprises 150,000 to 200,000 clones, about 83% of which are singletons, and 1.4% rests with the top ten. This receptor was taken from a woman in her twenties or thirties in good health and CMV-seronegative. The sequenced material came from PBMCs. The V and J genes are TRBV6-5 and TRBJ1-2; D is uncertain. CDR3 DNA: TGTGCCAGCACACGGGGTGACTATGGCTACACCTTC. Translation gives CASTRGDYGYTF.